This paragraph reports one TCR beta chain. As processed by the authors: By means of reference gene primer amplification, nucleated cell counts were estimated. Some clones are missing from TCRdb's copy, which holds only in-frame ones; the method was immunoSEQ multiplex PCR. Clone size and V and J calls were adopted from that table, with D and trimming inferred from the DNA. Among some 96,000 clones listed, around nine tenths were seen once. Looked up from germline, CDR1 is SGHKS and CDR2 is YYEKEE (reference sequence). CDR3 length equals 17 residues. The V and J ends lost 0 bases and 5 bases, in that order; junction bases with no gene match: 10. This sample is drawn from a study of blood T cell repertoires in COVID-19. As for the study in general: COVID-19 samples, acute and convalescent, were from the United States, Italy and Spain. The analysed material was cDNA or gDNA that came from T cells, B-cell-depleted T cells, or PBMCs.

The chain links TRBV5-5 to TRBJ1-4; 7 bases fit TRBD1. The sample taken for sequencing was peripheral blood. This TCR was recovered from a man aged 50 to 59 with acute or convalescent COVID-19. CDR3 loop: CASSLAGTEAKNEKLFF. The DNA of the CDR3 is TGTGCCAGCAGCTTGGCCGGGACAGAGGCTAAAAATGAAAAACTGTTTTTT.